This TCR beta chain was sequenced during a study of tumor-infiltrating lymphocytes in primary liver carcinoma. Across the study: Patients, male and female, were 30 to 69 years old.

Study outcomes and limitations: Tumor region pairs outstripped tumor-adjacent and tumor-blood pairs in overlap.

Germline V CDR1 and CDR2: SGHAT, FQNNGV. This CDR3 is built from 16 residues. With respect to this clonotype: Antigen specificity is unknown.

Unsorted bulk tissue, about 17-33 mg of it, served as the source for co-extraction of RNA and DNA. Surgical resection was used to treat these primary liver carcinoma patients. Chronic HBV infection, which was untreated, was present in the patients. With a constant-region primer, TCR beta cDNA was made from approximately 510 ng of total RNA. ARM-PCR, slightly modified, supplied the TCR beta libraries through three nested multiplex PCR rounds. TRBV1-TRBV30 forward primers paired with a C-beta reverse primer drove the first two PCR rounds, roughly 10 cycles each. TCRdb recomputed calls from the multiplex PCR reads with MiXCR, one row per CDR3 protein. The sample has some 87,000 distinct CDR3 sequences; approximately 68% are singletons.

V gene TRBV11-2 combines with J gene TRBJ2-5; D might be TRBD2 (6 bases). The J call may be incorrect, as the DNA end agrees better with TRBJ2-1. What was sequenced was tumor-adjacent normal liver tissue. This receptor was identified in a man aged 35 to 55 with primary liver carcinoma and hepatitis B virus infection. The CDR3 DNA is TGTGCCAGCAGGTTCCGGGACTCGGGCCACCAAGAGACCCAGTTCTTC. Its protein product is CASRFRDSGHQETQFF.